This TCR beta chain emerged from a study of sequential checkpoint blockade in melanoma. Across the whole study: After both sequences, patients received maintenance nivolumab.

Data came from immunoSEQ multiplex PCR; TCRdb stores just in-frame clones and leaves some out. The sample lists under 12,000 clones, approximately 81% occurring once. From germline, CDR1 is SNHLY and CDR2 FYNNEI. This CDR3 is built from 17 residues. V was pared by 6 bases and J by 2 bases, with 7 bases of the junction left unmatched. This sample's treatment: randomized to nivolumab then ipilimumab (arm A) or the reverse (arm B). No patient had prior DNA-damaging chemotherapy. From thawed PBMCs, live CD3+CD8+ cells negative for CD19 and CD56 were sorted. J is TRBJ2-2 and V is TRBV2; 12 nucleotides align to TRBD2. This sequence was found in a human donor with melanoma. This material consisted of CD8+ T cells sorted from blood (inferred from file names), taken from a patient given nivolumab and ipilimumab in sequence. CDR3 sequence reads: CASRRLAGVTNTGELFF. The CDR3 DNA reads TGTGCCAGCAGGAGACTAGCGGGAGTGACAAACACCGGGGAGCTGTTTTTT.